These 27 T cell receptor beta chains were sequenced from one sample in a study of T cell responses to AZD1222 COVID-19 vaccine. Some clones are missing from TCRdb's copy, which holds only in-frame ones; the method was immunoSEQ multiplex PCR. The sample yields about 98,000 clones, around 83% seen once. The material was peripheral blood, obtained on day 0 of AZD1222 vaccination. Every receptor here comes from an adult in good health.

The V call is TRBV11-2, the J call TRBJ2-7; D is unresolved. V was cut by 5 bases and J by 5 bases, with 13 bases left in between. The CDR3 has 13 amino acids. Per germline, CDR1 SGHAT and CDR2 FQNNGV. CDR3 amino acids: CASSPGPHDEQYF. The CDR3 nucleotides read TGTGCCAGCAGCCCCGGACCCCACGACGAGCAGTACTTC.

This chain connects TRBV29-1 to TRBJ1-2; TRBD1 aligns across 7 bases. CDR1 and CDR2 from the germline V gene are SQVTM and ANQGSEA. The CDR3 contains 13 residues. Trimming cost V 2 bases and J 4 bases; bases outside gene matches: 4. CDR3 protein: CSVEPQGVYGYTF. CDR3 sequence (DNA): TGCAGCGTTGAACCCCAGGGGGTCTATGGCTACACCTTC.

V is TRBV14 and J is TRBJ1-5; no firm D call. The CDR3 runs to 15 residues. Trimming left V 1 base short and J 3 bases short, with 10 bases between. Germline V gene data show CDR1 as SGHDN and CDR2 as FVKESK. CDR3 region: CASSQGGSDNQPQHF. CDR3 coding DNA: TGTGCCAGCAGCCAAGGAGGGTCGGACAATCAGCCCCAGCATTTT.

The chain couples TRBV2 to TRBJ2-6; the D gene is possibly TRBD1 (5 bases). Germline V CDR1 and CDR2: SNHLY, FYNNEI. Trimming removed 6 bases at V and 4 bases at J, with 7 bases between. The length of the CDR3 is 13 residues. CDR3: CASRAGGANVLTF. CDR3 DNA sequence: TGTGCCAGCAGAGCAGGGGGGGCCAACGTCCTGACTTTC.

The chain has TRBV5-1 and TRBJ2-1, with D perhaps being TRBD1 or TRBD2 (6 bases each). The CDR3 loop spans 15 amino acids. Germline values: CDR1 SGHRS, CDR2 YFSETQ. Trimming pared 6 bases from V and 7 bases from J, leaving 20 bases between. CDR3 region: CASTWGATGVNEQFF. The DNA of the CDR3 is TGCGCCAGCACCTGGGGGGCTACCGGGGTAAATGAGCAGTTCTTC.

The rearrangement links TRBV7-9 to TRBJ1-5, with TRBD1 matching over 7 bases. Germline values: CDR1 SEHNR, CDR2 FQNEAQ (reference sequence). CDR3 length: 18 residues. J lost 0 bases, V lost 4 bases, and 12 bases had no gene match. This chain's CDR3 is CASSSRGGVGHSNQPQHF. The CDR3 nucleotides read TGTGCCAGCAGCTCCCGAGGGGGCGTCGGACATAGCAATCAGCCCCAGCATTTT.

This clone has a single count. The chain uses TRBV4-3 and TRBJ1-1; 9 bases agree with TRBD1. Germline CDR1 LGHNA, CDR2 YSLEER. This CDR3 is 13 amino acids long. Germline trimming cut 8 bases from V and 5 bases from J; bases unmatched to any gene: 6. CDR3 region: CASSWDRETEAFF. CDR3 coding DNA: TGCGCCAGCTCCTGGGACAGGGAAACTGAAGCTTTCTTT.

The chain combines TRBV7-2 with TRBJ1-5; perhaps TRBD1 as D (5 bases). CDR3 size: 17 residues. Germline V gene data show CDR1 as SGHTA and CDR2 as FQGNSA. V was shortened by 1 base and J by 1 base, with 14 bases between the two germline ends. CDR3 DNA sequence: TGTGCCAGCAGCTTAGGCCCCTATGACAGAAGCAATCAGCCCCAGCATTTT. This encodes CASSLGPYDRSNQPQHF. The full variable domain, in which reference TRBV7-2 and TRBJ1-5 provide the parts outside the CDR3, is GAGVSQSPSNKVTEKGKDVELRCDPISGHTALYWYRQSLGQGLEFLIYFQGNSAPDKSGLPSDRFSAERTGGSVSTLTIQRTQQEDSAVYLCASSLGPYDRSNQPQHFGDGTRLSIL.

The chain employs TRBV7-2 and TRBJ1-5; perhaps TRBD1 as D (6 bases). The germline gives CDR1 SGHTA, CDR2 FQGNSA. V lost 4 bases and J 3 bases, leaving 10 bases between the germline ends. The CDR3 is made up of 14 amino acids. The CDR3 sequence is CASSSWGANQPQHF. CDR3 DNA: TGTGCCAGCAGCTCATGGGGGGCCAATCAGCCCCAGCATTTT.

This clone was detected only a few times. The rearrangement joins TRBV5-1 to TRBJ2-2; 7 bases map to TRBD2. Germline values: CDR1 SGHRS, CDR2 YFSETQ. V lost 2 bases and J lost 0; bases outside the gene matches: 1. This CDR3 has 15 residues. In nucleotides, the CDR3 is TGCGCCAGCAGCTTCGGGGGGACGAACACCGGGGAGCTGTTTTTT. This sequence encodes CASSFGGTNTGELFF.

The rearrangement uses TRBV5-4 and TRBJ2-1; tentatively, D is TRBD1 or TRBD2 (6 bases each). The CDR3 contains 12 residues. The germline V gene has CDR1 SGHNT and CDR2 YYREEE (reference sequence). The germline V and J ends were trimmed by 3 bases and 9 bases, with 10 bases remaining between them. CDR3 residues: CASSSEGGEQFF. CDR3 coding DNA: TGTGCCAGCAGCTCTGAGGGGGGTGAGCAGTTCTTC.

This chain connects TRBV28 to TRBJ1-2; 9 bases line up with TRBD1. Germline lookup yields CDR1 MDHEN and CDR2 SYDVKM. V lost 6 bases and J lost 8; bases outside the gene matches: 10. CDR3 length equals 14 residues. The CDR3 sequence: CASSPRDRVQGYTF. In DNA, the CDR3 is TGTGCCAGCAGCCCCCGGGACAGGGTGCAGGGCTACACCTTC.

The V and J genes are TRBV7-9 and TRBJ1-5, with TRBD1 matching 7 bases. With V trimmed by 1 base and J by 7 bases, 7 bases remained unmatched. Germline values: CDR1 SEHNR, CDR2 FQNEAQ (reference sequence). The CDR3 spans 15 residues. In DNA, the CDR3 is TGTGCCAGCAGCTTAGGTTGGGCAGGGGGACAGCCCCAGCATTTT. Translating it yields CASSLGWAGGQPQHF. Drawing the rest from reference TRBV7-9 and TRBJ1-5, the complete variable domain is DTGVSQNPRHKITKRGQNVTFRCDPISEHNRLYWYRQTLGQGPEFLTYFQNEAQLEKSRLLSDRFSAERPKGSFSTLEIQRTEQGDSAMYLCASSLGWAGGQPQHFGDGTRLSIL.

The chain uses TRBV2 and TRBJ2-7; possible D gene TRBD2, 7 bases. There are 15 residues in the CDR3. Between the trimmed V and J ends, which lost 7 bases and 3 bases, there was a span of 19 bases. Germline V gene sequence: CDR1 SNHLY, CDR2 FYNNEI. As DNA, the CDR3 is TGTGCCAGCACCCAAGGGGGGAGGGACTTCTACGAGCAGTACTTC. It codes for CASTQGGRDFYEQYF.

The chain uses TRBV5-1 and TRBJ2-2, with D uncertain. CDR1 and CDR2 from the germline V gene are SGHRS and YFSETQ. The CDR3 totals 16 residues. Trimming cost V 2 bases and J 0 bases, with 11 bases left between them. The CDR3 DNA reads TGCGCCAGCAGCTTCCATCAGCGCACGAACACCGGGGAGCTGTTTTTT. This codes for CASSFHQRTNTGELFF. The full variable domain, in which reference TRBV5-1 and TRBJ2-2 provide the parts outside the CDR3, is KAGVTQTPRYLIKTRGQQVTLSCSPISGHRSVSWYQQTPGQGLQFLFEYFSETQRNKGNFPGRFSGRQFSNSRSEMNVSTLELGDSALYLCASSFHQRTNTGELFFGEGSRLTVL.

The CDR3 protein is CASSLGGSPSYEQYF. The DNA for the CDR3 is TGTGCCAGCAGCTTGGGGGGCTCACCCTCCTACGAGCAGTACTTC. The chain couples TRBV11-3 to TRBJ2-7; D is perhaps TRBD1 or TRBD2 (6 bases each). V was trimmed by 3 bases and J by 0 bases, leaving 12 bases between them. Germline-derived CDR1 and CDR2 are SGHNT and YENEEA. This CDR3 region has 15 residues.

The J gene is TRBJ2-1, the V gene TRBV5-1; 10 bases map to TRBD1. The CDR3 is 15 amino acids. The V gene's germline CDR1 is SGHRS and CDR2 YFSETQ. J gave up 4 bases and V 4 bases, and 5 bases lay outside the gene matches. The chain's CDR3 is CASSTGQGGYNEQFF. The CDR3 DNA sequence: TGCGCCAGCAGCACCGGACAGGGGGGGTACAATGAGCAGTTCTTC.

There are a few counts of this clone. J is TRBJ2-1 and V is TRBV4-1; D remains ambiguous. The CDR3 contains 11 residues. Germline loops: CDR1 MGHRA, CDR2 YSYEKL. Trimming removed 3 bases at V and 6 bases at J, with 3 bases between. The CDR3, as DNA: TGCGCCAGCAGCCAGCGCAATGAGCAGTTCTTC. Translation: CASSQRNEQFF.

This clone was counted once. The chain couples TRBV7-2 to TRBJ2-3; a possible D gene is TRBD1 (6 bases). There are 14 residues in the CDR3. Trimming left V 4 bases short and J 4 bases short, with 12 bases between. Germline V gives CDR1 SGHTA, CDR2 FQGNSA. CDR3 in DNA: TGTGCCAGCAGCTCACCGACAGGCTCAGATACGCAGTATTTT. This sequence encodes CASSSPTGSDTQYF.

J is TRBJ1-2 and V is TRBV6-5; D possibly corresponds to TRBD1 (5 bases). The germline V and J ends were trimmed by 2 bases and 3 bases, with 13 bases remaining between them. The CDR3 runs to 15 residues. The V gene's germline CDR1 is MNHEY and CDR2 SVGAGI. The DNA for the CDR3 is TGTGCCAGCAGTTACGGGGGAGGCAGGGACTATGGCTACACCTTC. Translating gives CASSYGGGRDYGYTF.

The chain has TRBV7-9 and TRBJ2-1, with D possibly being TRBD1 (5 bases). In germline, CDR1 is SEHNR, CDR2 FQNEAQ (reference sequence). This CDR3 spans 12 amino acids. Trimming took 5 bases from V and 6 from J, leaving 8 bases between them. The chain's CDR3 is CASSRTSNEQFF. As DNA, the CDR3 is TGTGCCAGCAGCCGGACAAGCAATGAGCAGTTCTTC.

The V call is TRBV9, the J call TRBJ2-2; maybe TRBD1 (5 bases). There are 18 residues in the CDR3. Between the trimmed V and J ends, which lost 0 bases and 0 bases, there was a span of 15 bases. Germline values: CDR1 SGDLS, CDR2 YYNGEE. The CDR3 region is CASSVENWGSANTGELFF. The CDR3 DNA reads as TGTGCCAGCAGCGTAGAAAATTGGGGCTCCGCGAACACCGGGGAGCTGTTTTTT.

The V call is TRBV28, the J call TRBJ2-1; possibly TRBD1 for D (6 bases). Trimming pared 8 bases from V and 8 bases from J, leaving 22 bases between. This CDR3 spans 15 amino acids. The germline CDR1 and CDR2 sequences are MDHEN and SYDVKM. The CDR3 nucleotides are TGTGCCAGCTCAAGGGGGTCTCGGTCGGCCCATGAGCAGTTCTTC. It yields the protein CASSRGSRSAHEQFF.

The J gene is TRBJ2-7, the V gene TRBV4-1, with 8 nucleotides matching TRBD1. The germline gives CDR1 MGHRA, CDR2 YSYEKL. The J segment lost 5 bases and the V segment lost 1 base, leaving 10 bases of the junction unmatched. CDR3 size: 16 residues. CDR3 protein: CASSQGWRTGSDEQYF. DNA for the CDR3: TGCGCCAGCAGCCAAGGCTGGCGGACAGGGAGTGACGAGCAGTACTTC.

The CDR3 DNA follows: TGCAGCGTTGAATCCGGGGTAAACTATGGCTACACCTTC. Translating gives CSVESGVNYGYTF. This rearrangement joins TRBV29-1 to TRBJ1-2, with unresolved D. Germline CDR1 SQVTM, CDR2 ANQGSEA. This CDR3 is 13 amino acids long. V shed 2 bases and J shed 2 bases, with 9 bases lying between them.

V usage is TRBV7-9 and J usage is TRBJ1-6; D is undetermined. V shed 5 bases and J shed 7 bases, with 18 bases lying between them. Germline CDR1 reads SEHNR; CDR2 reads FQNEAQ (reference sequence). This CDR3 has 16 amino acids. The CDR3 reads CASSTVRASGNSPLHF. DNA for the CDR3: TGTGCCAGCAGCACCGTCCGGGCCTCGGGGAATTCACCCCTCCACTTT.

This sequence joins TRBV11-1 and TRBJ1-2; D perhaps matches TRBD1 (5 bases). CDR3 length: 13 residues. Germline-derived CDR1 and CDR2 are SGHAT and FQDESV (reference sequence). V was shortened by 5 bases and J by 7 bases, with 14 bases between the two germline ends. In DNA, the CDR3 is TGTGCCAGCAGCCCACGACAGACCGCTGGCTACACCTTC. Encoded protein: CASSPRQTAGYTF.